The T cell receptor (beta chain) under discussion was sequenced for a study of multiple sclerosis patients with progressive multifocal leukoencephalopathy. Indicated time point: before natalizumab initiation. T0 refers to blood drawn before natalizumab was first infused. Sequenced by immunoSEQ multiplex PCR; TCRdb stores in-frame clones only, minus some. The table has roughly 28,000 clones, 88% seen once. This CDR3 has 13 residues. Looked up from germline, CDR1 is LNHDA and CDR2 is SQIVND (reference sequence). V lost 3 bases to trimming and J lost 4 bases, with 9 bases between them. The source of this sequence is a human donor with multiple sclerosis. The rearrangement links TRBV19 to TRBJ1-1; possibly TRBD1 for D (5 bases). Sequencing used PBMCs. The CDR3 sequence is CASSIGRGTEAFF. CDR3 nucleotides: TGTGCCAGTAGTATCGGTAGGGGCACTGAAGCTTTCTTT.